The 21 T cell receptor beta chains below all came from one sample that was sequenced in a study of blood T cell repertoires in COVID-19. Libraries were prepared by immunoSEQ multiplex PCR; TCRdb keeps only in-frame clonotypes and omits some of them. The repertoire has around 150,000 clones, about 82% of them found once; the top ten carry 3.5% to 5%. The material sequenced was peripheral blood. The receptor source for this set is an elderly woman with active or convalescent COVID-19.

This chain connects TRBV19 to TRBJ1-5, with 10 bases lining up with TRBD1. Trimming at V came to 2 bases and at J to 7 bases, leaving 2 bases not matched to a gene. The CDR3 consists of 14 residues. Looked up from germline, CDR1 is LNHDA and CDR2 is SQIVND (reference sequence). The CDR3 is CASSILDRGQPQHF. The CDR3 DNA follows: TGTGCCAGTAGTATACTGGACAGGGGGCAGCCCCAGCATTTT.

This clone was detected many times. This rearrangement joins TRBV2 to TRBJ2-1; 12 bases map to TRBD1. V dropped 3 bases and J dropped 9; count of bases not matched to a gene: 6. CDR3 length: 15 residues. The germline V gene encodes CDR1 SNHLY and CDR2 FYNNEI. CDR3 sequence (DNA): TGTGCCAGCAGTGAGTTGGGACAGGGGGCCGGTGAGCAGTTCTTC. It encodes CASSELGQGAGEQFF. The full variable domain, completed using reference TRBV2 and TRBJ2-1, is EPEVTQTPSHQVTQMGQEVILRCVPISNHLYFYWYRQILGQKVEFLVSFYNNEISEKSEIFDDQFSVERPDGSNFTLKIRSTKLEDSAMYFCASSELGQGAGEQFFGPGTRLTVL.

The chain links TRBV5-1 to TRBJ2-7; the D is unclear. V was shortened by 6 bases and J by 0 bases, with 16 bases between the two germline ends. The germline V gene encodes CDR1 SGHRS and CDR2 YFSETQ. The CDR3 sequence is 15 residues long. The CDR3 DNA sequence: TGCGCCAGCAAGCCCGATGAAAGTGGCTCCTACGAGCAGTACTTC. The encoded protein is CASKPDESGSYEQYF.

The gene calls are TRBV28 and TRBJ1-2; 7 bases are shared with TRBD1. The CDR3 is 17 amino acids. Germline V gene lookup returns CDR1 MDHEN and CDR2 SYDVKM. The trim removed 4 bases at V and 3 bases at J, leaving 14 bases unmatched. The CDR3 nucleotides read TGTGCCAGCAGTTCTGAACTGTGGGGGACAGTCGACTATGGCTACACCTTC. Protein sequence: CASSSELWGTVDYGYTF.

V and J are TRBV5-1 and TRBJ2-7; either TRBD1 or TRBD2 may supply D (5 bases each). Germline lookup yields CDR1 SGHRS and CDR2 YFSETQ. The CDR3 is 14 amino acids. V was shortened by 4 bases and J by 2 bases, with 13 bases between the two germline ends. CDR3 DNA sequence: TGCGCCAGCAGCATGGAGGACATCCCCTACGAGCAGTACTTC. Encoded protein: CASSMEDIPYEQYF. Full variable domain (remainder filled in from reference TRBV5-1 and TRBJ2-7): KAGVTQTPRYLIKTRGQQVTLSCSPISGHRSVSWYQQTPGQGLQFLFEYFSETQRNKGNFPGRFSGRQFSNSRSEMNVSTLELGDSALYLCASSMEDIPYEQYFGPGTRLTVT.

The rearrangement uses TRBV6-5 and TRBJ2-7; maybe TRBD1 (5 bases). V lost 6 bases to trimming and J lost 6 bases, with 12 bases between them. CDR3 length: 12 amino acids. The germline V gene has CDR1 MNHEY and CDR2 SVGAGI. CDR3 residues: CASSLGQGEQYF. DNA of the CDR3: TGTGCCAGCAGCTTGGGCCAGGGCGAGCAGTACTTC.

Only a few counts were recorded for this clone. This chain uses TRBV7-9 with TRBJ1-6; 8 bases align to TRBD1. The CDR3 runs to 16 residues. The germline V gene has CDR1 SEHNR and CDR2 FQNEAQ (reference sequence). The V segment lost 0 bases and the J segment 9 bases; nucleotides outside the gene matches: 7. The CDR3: CASSLASTGGRSPLHF. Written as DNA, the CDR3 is TGTGCCAGCAGCTTAGCTTCCACAGGGGGTCGTTCACCCCTCCACTTT.

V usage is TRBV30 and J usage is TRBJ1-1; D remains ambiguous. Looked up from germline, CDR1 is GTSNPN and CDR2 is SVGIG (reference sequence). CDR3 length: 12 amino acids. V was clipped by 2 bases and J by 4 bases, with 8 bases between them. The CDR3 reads CAWSPLLTEAFF. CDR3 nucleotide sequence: TGTGCCTGGAGTCCCCTCCTCACTGAAGCTTTCTTT.

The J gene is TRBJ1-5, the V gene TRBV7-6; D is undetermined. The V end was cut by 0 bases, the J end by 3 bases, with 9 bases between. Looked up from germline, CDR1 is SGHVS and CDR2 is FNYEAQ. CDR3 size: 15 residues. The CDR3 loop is CASSLAPDPNQPQHF. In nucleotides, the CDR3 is TGTGCCAGCAGCTTAGCGCCAGATCCCAATCAGCCCCAGCATTTT. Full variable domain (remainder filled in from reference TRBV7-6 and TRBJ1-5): GAGVSQSPRYKVTKRGQDVALRCDPISGHVSLYWYRQALGQGPEFLTYFNYEAQQDKSGLPNDRFSAERPEGSISTLTIQRTEQRDSAMYRCASSLAPDPNQPQHFGDGTRLSIL.

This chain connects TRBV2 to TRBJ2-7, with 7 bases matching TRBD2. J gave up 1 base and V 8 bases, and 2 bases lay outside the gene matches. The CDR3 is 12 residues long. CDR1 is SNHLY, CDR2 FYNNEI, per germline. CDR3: CASGRGSYEQYF. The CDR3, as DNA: TGTGCCAGCGGGAGGGGATCCTACGAGCAGTACTTC.

The CDR3 sequence: CASSKGTGVLTEAFF. The CDR3 DNA is TGTGCCAGTAGTAAAGGGACAGGGGTCCTTACTGAAGCTTTCTTT. This chain connects TRBV19 to TRBJ1-1, with 10 bases identical to TRBD1. CDR1 is LNHDA and CDR2 is SQIVND in the germline V gene (reference sequence). J lost 5 bases, V lost 4 bases, and 7 bases had no gene match. The CDR3 contains 15 residues.

The CDR3 is CAWSRTSDGYTF. The CDR3 coding sequence is TGTGCCTGGAGTCGGACATCAGATGGCTACACCTTC. The genes are TRBV30 and TRBJ1-2; tentatively, D is TRBD1 (5 bases). The V gene's germline CDR1 is GTSNPN and CDR2 SVGIG (reference sequence). V lost 2 bases and J lost 6, with 10 bases in between. This CDR3 contains 12 residues.

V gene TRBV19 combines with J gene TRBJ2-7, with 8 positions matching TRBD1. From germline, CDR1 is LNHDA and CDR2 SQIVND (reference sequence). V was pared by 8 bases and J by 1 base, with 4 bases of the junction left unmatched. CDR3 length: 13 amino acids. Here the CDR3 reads CASPQGASYEQYF. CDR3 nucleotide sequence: TGTGCCAGTCCTCAGGGGGCGTCCTACGAGCAGTACTTC.

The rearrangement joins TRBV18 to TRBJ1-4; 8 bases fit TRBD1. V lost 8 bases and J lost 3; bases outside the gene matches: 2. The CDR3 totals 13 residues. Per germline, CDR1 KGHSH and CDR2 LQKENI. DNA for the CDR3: TGTGCCAGCGTACAGGGGGCTAATGAAAAACTGTTTTTT. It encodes CASVQGANEKLFF.

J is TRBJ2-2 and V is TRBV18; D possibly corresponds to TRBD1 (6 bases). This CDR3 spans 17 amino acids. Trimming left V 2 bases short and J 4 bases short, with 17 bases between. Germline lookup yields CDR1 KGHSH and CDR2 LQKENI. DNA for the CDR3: TGTGCCAGCTCACCAGCCGGTACAGGGCCTAGCACCGGGGAGCTGTTTTTT. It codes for CASSPAGTGPSTGELFF.

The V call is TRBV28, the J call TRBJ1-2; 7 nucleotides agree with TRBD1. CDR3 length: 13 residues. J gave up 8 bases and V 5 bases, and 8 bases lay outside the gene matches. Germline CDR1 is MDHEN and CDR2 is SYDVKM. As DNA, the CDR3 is TGTGCCAGCAGTCCGGGGACAGCTTGGGGCTACACCTTC. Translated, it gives CASSPGTAWGYTF.

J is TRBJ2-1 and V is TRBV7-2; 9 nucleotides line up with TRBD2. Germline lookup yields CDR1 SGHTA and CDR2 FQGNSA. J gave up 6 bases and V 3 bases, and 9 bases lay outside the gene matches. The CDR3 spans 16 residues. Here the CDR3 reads CASSFRSLRGGNEQFF. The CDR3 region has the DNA TGTGCCAGCAGCTTCCGATCGTTGCGGGGGGGCAATGAGCAGTTCTTC.

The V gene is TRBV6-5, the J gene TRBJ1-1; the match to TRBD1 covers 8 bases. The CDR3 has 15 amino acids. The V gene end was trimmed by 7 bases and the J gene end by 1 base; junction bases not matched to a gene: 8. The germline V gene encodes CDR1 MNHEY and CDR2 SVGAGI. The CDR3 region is CASNNIGTGNTEAFF. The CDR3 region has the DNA TGTGCCAGCAACAACATCGGGACAGGGAACACTGAAGCTTTCTTT.

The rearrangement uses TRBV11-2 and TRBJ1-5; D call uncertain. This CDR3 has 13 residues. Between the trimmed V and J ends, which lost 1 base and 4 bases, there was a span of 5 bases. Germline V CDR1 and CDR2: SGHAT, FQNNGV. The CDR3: CASSLGANQPQHF. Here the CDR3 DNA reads TGTGCCAGCAGCTTAGGAGCGAATCAGCCCCAGCATTTT.

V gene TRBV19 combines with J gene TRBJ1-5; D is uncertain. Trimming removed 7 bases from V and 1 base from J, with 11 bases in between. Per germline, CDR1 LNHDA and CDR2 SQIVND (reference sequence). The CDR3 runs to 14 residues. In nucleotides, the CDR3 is TGTGCCAGTAACCGGTTCTTCAGCAATCAGCCCCAGCATTTT. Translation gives CASNRFFSNQPQHF.

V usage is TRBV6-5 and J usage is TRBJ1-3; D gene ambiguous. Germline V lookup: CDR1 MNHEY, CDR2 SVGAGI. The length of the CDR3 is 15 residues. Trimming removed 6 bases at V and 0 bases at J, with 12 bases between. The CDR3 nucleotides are TGTGCCAGCAGCGGGAACAGAAACTCTGGAAACACCATATATTTT. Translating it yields CASSGNRNSGNTIYF.